The TCR beta chain under discussion was sequenced for a study of patients and donors after allogeneic stem cell transplantation. This CDR3 is 16 amino acids long. V shed 6 bases, J shed 5 bases, and the junction held 15 bases outside the gene matches. TCRdb re-derived calls from the RT-PCR reads in MiXCR, one entry per CDR3 protein. The table has approximately 140,000 distinct CDR3 sequences, about a third seen once. This clonotype was counted only a few times. The gene calls are TRBV12-3 or TRBV12-4 and TRBJ1-1, with 7 bases lining up with TRBD1. The sample comprised blood, either unsorted or a sorted T cell fraction (not recorded which). This receptor was identified in a human donor who was either an allogeneic HSCT recipient or a stem cell or donor lymphocyte infusion donor (not recorded which). It is not recorded whose cells these are; they may come from a transplant donor. The CDR3, as DNA: TGTGCCAGCAGGATTGGGTATGAGGGGGCGAGGACTGAAGCTTTCTTT. Translation gives CASRIGYEGARTEAFF.